The following is a T cell receptor beta chain sequence with its context. Antigen: not known. Time point of the sample: week 11, during vaccination. Vaccination used 300 ug of mutant IDH1 20-mer peptide per dose, with topical imiquimod. This sample is drawn from a study of a mutant IDH1 vaccine in newly diagnosed glioma. Study-wide background: Vaccination began 4-6 weeks post radiotherapy alone, or with temozolomide cycles. The treated population exhibited a male proportion of about 60%, a female proportion of about 38%, and a mean age of roughly 41 years.

The repertoire was sequenced with immunoSEQ multiplex PCR; TCRdb's copy has only in-frame clones and lacks some. The profile covers roughly 120,000 clones, with around 77% appearing a single time and 5.5% taken by the ten largest. Germline V gene data show CDR1 as GTSNPN and CDR2 as SVGIG (reference sequence). The CDR3 covers 13 residues. The ends lost 4 bases at V and 6 bases at J; junction bases unmatched: 6. Regarding the study as a whole: Most patients, around 93%, showed vaccine-induced immune responses.

The sequence was obtained from a man in his forties with glioma. The chain employs TRBV30 and TRBJ2-7; 10 nucleotides line up with TRBD2. The sequencing used PBMCs, collected from a glioma patient whose treatment included an IDH1 peptide vaccine. CDR3 loop: CAWNPAGGLEQYF. The CDR3 nucleotides read TGTGCCTGGAACCCAGCGGGAGGGCTCGAGCAGTACTTC.